One and the same sample provided the 22 T cell receptor beta chains below, sequenced in a study of T cells in Graves' hyperthyroidism and ophthalmopathy. Amplification yielded TCR beta CDR3 regions, with RNA transcripts as the source. HTBI primers were the set used in a first-round RT-PCR of the TCR CDR3. TCRdb re-derived calls from the multiplex PCR reads in MiXCR, one entry per CDR3 protein. The sample holds about 98,000 distinct CDR3 sequences; 40% are singletons and the top ten take 10% to 13%. The specimen sequenced was peripheral blood or thyroid tissue (not recorded which). These receptors originate from a woman in her twenties or thirties with Graves' hyperthyroidism.

The table lists this clonotype with many counts. This may come from a read error, since a much larger clone is one base off. This chain connects TRBV7-2 to TRBJ1-2, with TRBD1 identical over 7 bases. CDR3 length: 14 amino acids. Trimming removed 5 bases from V and 4 bases from J; junction bases left unmatched: 7. Germline-derived CDR1 and CDR2 are SGHTA and FQGNSA. Here the CDR3 DNA reads TGTGCCAGCAGCACCAGACAGGGAGGCTATGGCTACACCTTC. Translating it yields CASSTRQGGYGYTF.

The CDR3 DNA is TGTGCCAGCAGCCGAGTAGACAGGGGGCTCGGGGGCTACACCTTC. Translated, it gives CASSRVDRGLGGYTF. V is TRBV14 and J is TRBJ1-2; 10 nucleotides match TRBD1. The J segment lost 8 bases and the V segment lost 4 bases, leaving 10 bases of the junction unmatched. The germline V gene has CDR1 SGHDN and CDR2 FVKESK. The CDR3 totals 15 residues.

This clonotype was observed at least ten times. The gene calls are TRBV4-1 and TRBJ1-4, with 9 bases lining up with TRBD1. Germline V CDR1 and CDR2: MGHRA, YSYEKL. Germline trimming cut 4 bases from V and 7 bases from J; bases unmatched to any gene: 10. The CDR3 consists of 16 residues. CDR3 nucleotides: TGCGCCAGCAGCCCAAATGCGGGGACAGGGATTGAAAAACTGTTTTTT. It encodes CASSPNAGTGIEKLFF.

The CDR3 nucleotides are TGCGCCAGCAGCCCCGGACAGGGTCTCTACGAGCAGTACTTC. It encodes CASSPGQGLYEQYF. The chain combines TRBV5-1 with TRBJ2-7; 8 bases agree with TRBD1. V gave up 4 bases and J gave up 3 bases; unmatched junction bases: 6. There are 14 residues in the CDR3. CDR1 is SGHRS, CDR2 YFSETQ, per germline.

The rearrangement links TRBV10-3 to TRBJ1-4, with D possibly TRBD1 on 6 matching bases. V was shortened by 11 bases and J by 4 bases, with 11 bases between the two germline ends. Germline values: CDR1 ENHRY, CDR2 SYGVKD. This CDR3 is built from 12 residues. The CDR3 sequence is CACGQHNEKLFF. The CDR3 nucleotides are TGTGCCTGCGGACAGCATAATGAAAAACTGTTTTTT.

This clonotype was counted ten times or more. V usage is TRBV7-9 and J usage is TRBJ1-6; D not certain. This CDR3 has 15 residues. CDR1 is SEHNR, CDR2 FQNEAQ, per germline (reference sequence). Trimming took 1 base from V and 6 from J, leaving 10 bases between them. The CDR3 region is CASSLGFGFNSPLHF. The CDR3, as DNA: TGTGCCAGCAGCTTAGGATTCGGATTTAATTCACCCCTCCACTTT.

This clonotype was found many times. V is TRBV7-8 and J is TRBJ1-5; D is unclear. The CDR3 is 19 amino acids. From germline, CDR1 is SGHVS and CDR2 FQNEAQ. The V end lost 1 base, the J end lost 0 bases, and 19 bases lay between the germline ends. Written as DNA, the CDR3 is TGTGCCAGCAGCTTAGACCGGGCCCTTCTCCGCTATAGCAATCAGCCCCAGCATTTT. Protein: CASSLDRALLRYSNQPQHF. The whole variable domain, remainder taken from reference TRBV7-8 and TRBJ1-5, is GAGVSQSPRYKVAKRGQDVALRCDPISGHVSLFWYQQALGQGPEFLTYFQNEAQLDKSGLPSDRFFAERPEGSVSTLKIQRTQQEDSAVYLCASSLDRALLRYSNQPQHFGDGTRLSIL.

This clonotype was counted at least ten times. DNA of the CDR3: TGTGCCAGCAGCAACGACAGGGGGTTCTATGGCTACACCTTC. It is translated as CASSNDRGFYGYTF. The gene calls are TRBV7-9 and TRBJ1-2; 9 bases align to TRBD1. This CDR3 is 14 amino acids long. V gave up 5 bases and J gave up 4 bases; unmatched junction bases: 5. The V gene's germline CDR1 is SEHNR and CDR2 FQNEAQ (reference sequence).

This clonotype was counted ten times or more. The chain carries TRBV29-1 and TRBJ2-7, with 8 bases lining up with TRBD2. The V gene end was trimmed by 5 bases and the J gene end by 5 bases; junction bases not matched to a gene: 8. The CDR3 runs to 13 residues. CDR1 is SQVTM and CDR2 is ANQGSEA in the germline V gene. Here the CDR3 DNA reads TGCAGCGTTACCGGGACTAGACCAGACGAGCAGTACTTC. Amino acid sequence: CSVTGTRPDEQYF.

This rearrangement joins TRBV7-2 to TRBJ1-5; unclear D gene. Germline V gene data show CDR1 as SGHTA and CDR2 as FQGNSA. The V and J ends lost 5 bases and 0 bases respectively, with 11 bases between them. The CDR3 length is 15 residues. CDR3 loop: CASSAQTFSNQPQHF. The CDR3 nucleotides are TGTGCCAGCAGCGCACAGACGTTTAGCAATCAGCCCCAGCATTTT.

The genes are TRBV7-2 and TRBJ2-6; 10 nucleotides match TRBD2. The germline V gene has CDR1 SGHTA and CDR2 FQGNSA. The V and J ends lost 5 bases and 3 bases, in that order; junction bases with no gene match: 10. The CDR3 length is 18 residues. Here the CDR3 reads CASSQPTSGIGGANVLTF. CDR3 in DNA: TGTGCCAGCAGCCAGCCCACTAGCGGGATAGGTGGGGCCAACGTCCTGACTTTC.

This clonotype was recorded at least ten times. This chain connects TRBV27 to TRBJ1-4; D is unresolved. Trimming stripped 10 bases from V and 3 bases from J, with 12 bases between. The length of the CDR3 is 13 residues. Germline V gene lookup returns CDR1 MNHEY and CDR2 SMNVEV (reference sequence). In nucleotides, the CDR3 is TGTGCCACTTCTTTCGTGGCTAATGAAAAACTGTTTTTT. This codes for CATSFVANEKLFF.

This rearrangement joins TRBV7-9 to TRBJ2-5; tentative D call: TRBD2 (5 bases). Trimming shortened V by 0 bases and J by 5 bases, and 19 bases separated the two germline ends. Germline V lookup: CDR1 SEHNR, CDR2 FQNEAQ (reference sequence). CDR3 length: 17 amino acids. This chain's CDR3 is CASSLARWEYTGETQYF. The CDR3 bases are TGTGCCAGCAGCTTAGCAAGATGGGAGTACACCGGGGAGACCCAGTACTTC.

The chain employs TRBV9 and TRBJ1-6; 7 bases fit TRBD1. The CDR3 is 14 residues long. The junction had 2 bases not matched to a gene; V was cut back by 0 bases and J by 8 bases. CDR1 is SGDLS and CDR2 is YYNGEE in the germline V gene. The CDR3, as DNA: TGTGCCAGCAGCGTAGGGGACAGAGATTCACCCCTCCACTTT. It yields the protein CASSVGDRDSPLHF.

This clonotype occurred many times. V and J are TRBV2 and TRBJ1-4; D not resolved. The CDR3 runs to 14 residues. Per germline, CDR1 SNHLY and CDR2 FYNNEI. Trimming removed 3 bases at V and 8 bases at J, with 13 bases between. The CDR3 DNA is TGTGCCAGCAGTGAGGCGGTTGCGGGGGAAAAACTGTTTTTT. Its protein product is CASSEAVAGEKLFF.

Points on this clonotype: This sequence may be a read error, since a much larger clone differs from it by one base. The chain joins TRBV7-8 to TRBJ2-7; 9 nucleotides agree with TRBD1. The CDR3 loop spans 16 amino acids. In germline, CDR1 is SGHVS, CDR2 FQNEAQ. CDR3 sequence (DNA): TGCGCCAGCAGCCCCAAACCGGGACAGGGAATCTACGAGCAGCACTTC. It specifies CASSPKPGQGIYEQHF.

This clonotype was seen only a few times. The chain employs TRBV5-5 and TRBJ2-7; perhaps TRBD1 as D (6 bases). Germline V gives CDR1 SGHKS, CDR2 YYEKEE (reference sequence). The CDR3 runs to 15 residues. The V and J ends lost 3 bases and 0 bases respectively, with 13 bases between them. CDR3 amino acids: CASSSRGESSYEQYF. As DNA, the CDR3 is TGTGCCAGCAGCTCCAGGGGCGAGAGCTCCTACGAGCAGTACTTC.

V usage is TRBV7-3 and J usage is TRBJ2-5; 14 bases are shared with TRBD2. Germline V lookup: CDR1 SGHTA, CDR2 FQGTGA. The length of the CDR3 is 15 residues. J was trimmed by 11 bases and V by 7 bases; bases with no gene match: 12. The CDR3 nucleotides are TGTGCCAGCACCGGGAAGGGGACTAGCGGGAGAGGACAGTACTTC. It yields the protein CASTGKGTSGRGQYF.

This clonotype was recorded many times. V and J are TRBV19 and TRBJ2-2, with 12 bases lining up with TRBD2. Germline V gene data show CDR1 as LNHDA and CDR2 as SQIVND (reference sequence). The CDR3 length is 16 residues. With 3 bases clipped from V and 4 bases from J, the junction kept 3 bases outside the gene matches. Here the CDR3 reads CASSMGTSGFTGELFF. CDR3 DNA sequence: TGTGCCAGTAGTATGGGGACTAGCGGGTTCACCGGGGAGCTGTTTTTT.

This clonotype was counted many times. The rearrangement joins TRBV6-5 to TRBJ2-3; TRBD2 matches at 8 bases. Trimming removed 6 bases from V and 5 bases from J; junction bases left unmatched: 7. Per the germline V gene, CDR1 is MNHEY and CDR2 is SVGAGI. This CDR3 is 14 amino acids long. The CDR3 loop reads CASRAGGRGDTQYF. The DNA for the CDR3 is TGTGCCAGCAGGGCGGGAGGCCGGGGAGATACGCAGTATTTT.

The V gene is TRBV19, the J gene TRBJ2-3; possible D gene TRBD1, 7 bases. This CDR3 is built from 14 residues. Per the germline V gene, CDR1 is LNHDA and CDR2 is SQIVND (reference sequence). Trimming removed 5 bases at V and 2 bases at J, with 11 bases between. The CDR3 reads CASSAGQSTDTQYF. CDR3 DNA sequence: TGTGCCAGTAGTGCGGGACAGTCCACAGATACGCAGTATTTT.

The chain has TRBV11-1 and TRBJ1-4; D possibly corresponds to TRBD1 (5 bases). Trimming left V 6 bases short and J 7 bases short, with 18 bases between. The CDR3 contains 15 residues. Germline CDR1 reads SGHAT; CDR2 reads FQDESV (reference sequence). In nucleotides, the CDR3 is TGTGCCAGCAGTCCGACGACTTGGGGGACTGAAAAACTGTTTTTT. Its translation is CASSPTTWGTEKLFF.